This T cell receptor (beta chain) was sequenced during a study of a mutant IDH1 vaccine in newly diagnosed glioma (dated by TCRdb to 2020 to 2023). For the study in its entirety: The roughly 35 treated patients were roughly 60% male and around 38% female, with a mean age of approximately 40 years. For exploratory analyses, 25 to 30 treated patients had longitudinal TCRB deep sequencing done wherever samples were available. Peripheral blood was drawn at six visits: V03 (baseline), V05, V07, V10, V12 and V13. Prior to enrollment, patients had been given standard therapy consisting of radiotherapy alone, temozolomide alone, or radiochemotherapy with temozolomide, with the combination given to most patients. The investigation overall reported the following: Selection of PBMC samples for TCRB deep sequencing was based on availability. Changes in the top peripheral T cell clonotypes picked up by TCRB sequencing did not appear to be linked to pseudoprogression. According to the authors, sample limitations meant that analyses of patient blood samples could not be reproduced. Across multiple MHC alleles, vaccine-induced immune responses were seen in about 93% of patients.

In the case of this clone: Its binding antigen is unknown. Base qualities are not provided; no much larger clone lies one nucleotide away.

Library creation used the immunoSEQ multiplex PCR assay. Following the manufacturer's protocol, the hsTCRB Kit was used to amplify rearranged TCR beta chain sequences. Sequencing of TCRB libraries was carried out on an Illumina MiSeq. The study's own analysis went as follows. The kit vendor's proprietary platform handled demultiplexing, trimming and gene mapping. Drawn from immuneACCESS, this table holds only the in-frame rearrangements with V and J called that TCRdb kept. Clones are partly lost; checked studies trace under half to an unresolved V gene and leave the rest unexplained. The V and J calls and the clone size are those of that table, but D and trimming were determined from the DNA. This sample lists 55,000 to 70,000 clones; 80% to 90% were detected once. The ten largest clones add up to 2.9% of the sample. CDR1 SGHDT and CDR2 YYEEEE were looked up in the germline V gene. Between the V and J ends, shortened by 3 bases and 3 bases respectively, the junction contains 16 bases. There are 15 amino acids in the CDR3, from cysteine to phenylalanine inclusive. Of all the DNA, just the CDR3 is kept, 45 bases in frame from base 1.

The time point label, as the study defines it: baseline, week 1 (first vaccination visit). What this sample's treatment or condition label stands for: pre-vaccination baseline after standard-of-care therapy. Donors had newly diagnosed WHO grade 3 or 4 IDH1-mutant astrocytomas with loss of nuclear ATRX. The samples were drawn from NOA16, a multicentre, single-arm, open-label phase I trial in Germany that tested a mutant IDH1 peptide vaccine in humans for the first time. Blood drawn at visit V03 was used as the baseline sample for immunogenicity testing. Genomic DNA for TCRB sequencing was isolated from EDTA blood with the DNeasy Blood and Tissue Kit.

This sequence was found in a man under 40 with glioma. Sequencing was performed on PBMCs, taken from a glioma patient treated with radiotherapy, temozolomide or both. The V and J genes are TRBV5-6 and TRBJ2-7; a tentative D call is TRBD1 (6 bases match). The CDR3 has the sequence CASSWDTLGDYEQYF. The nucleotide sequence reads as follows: TGTGCCAGCAGCTGGGACACGTTGGGGGACTACGAGCAGTACTTC. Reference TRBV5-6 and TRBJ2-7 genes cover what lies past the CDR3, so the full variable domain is DAGVTQSPTHLIKTRGQQVTLRCSPKSGHDTVSWYQQALGQGPQFIFQYYEEEERQRGNFPDRFSGHQFPNYSSELNVNALLLGDSALYLCASSWDTLGDYEQYFGPGTRLTVT.